Below, 5 T cell receptor beta chains from the same sample are listed, as sequenced in a study of blood T cell repertoires in COVID-19. The data were produced by immunoSEQ multiplex PCR, yet TCRdb's version contains in-frame clones alone and is incomplete. The sample lists around 240,000 clones; 80% to 90% were seen once. The source material was PBMCs or T cells enriched from blood (not recorded which). The receptors stem from a woman in her 50s who had recovered from COVID-19.

The J gene is TRBJ2-3, the V gene TRBV7-8, with TRBD2 as a possible D gene (6 bases). The CDR3 covers 16 residues. The V gene lost 5 bases and the J gene lost 2 bases, with 17 bases spanning the gap. Germline V gene lookup returns CDR1 SGHVS and CDR2 FQNEAQ. CDR3 amino acids: CASSPLFSGLTDTQYF. The CDR3 DNA follows: TGTGCCAGCAGCCCCCTCTTTAGCGGCCTCACAGATACGCAGTATTTT.

The chain carries TRBV27 and TRBJ1-2, with 11 bases lining up with TRBD1. Germline V gene sequence: CDR1 MNHEY, CDR2 SMNVEV (reference sequence). Trimming took 1 base from V and 5 from J; bases not matched to a gene: 0. CDR3 size: 14 residues. The CDR3 loop reads CASSLWDRGYGYTF. The CDR3 region has the DNA TGTGCCAGCAGTTTATGGGACAGGGGGTATGGCTACACCTTC.

The chain recombines TRBV15 with TRBJ1-2, with 8 bases aligning to TRBD1. Trimming cost V 0 bases and J 7 bases; bases outside gene matches: 7. The length of the CDR3 is 15 residues. The germline CDR1 and CDR2 sequences are LNHNV and YYDKDF (reference sequence). For the CDR3, the DNA is TGTGCCACCAGCAGAGATGTGCAGGGGGCTCGTGGCTACACCTTC. Amino acid sequence: CATSRDVQGARGYTF.

The chain recombines TRBV3-1 (or the pseudogene TRBV3-2) with TRBJ2-7; 9 nucleotides align to TRBD1. The CDR3 contains 16 residues. V was pared by 4 bases and J by 0 bases, with 7 bases of the junction left unmatched. Germline V gives CDR1 LGHDT, CDR2 YNNKEL (reference sequence). CDR3 nucleotide sequence: TGTGCCAGCAGCCCGACACAGGGGGCTAACTCCTACGAGCAGTACTTC. This codes for CASSPTQGANSYEQYF.

This chain uses TRBV7-6 with TRBJ2-2; TRBD2 aligns across 8 bases. Germline lookup yields CDR1 SGHVS and CDR2 FNYEAQ. CDR3 length: 16 amino acids. The J segment lost 1 base and the V segment lost 4 bases, leaving 5 bases of the junction unmatched. This CDR3 reads CASSSLAAQNTGELFF. CDR3 DNA sequence: TGTGCCAGCAGCTCACTAGCGGCCCAGAACACCGGGGAGCTGTTTTTT.